This entry lists 19 T cell receptor beta chains sequenced from one sample in a study of T-cell reconstitution after alpha-beta-depleted transplantation in children. Library preparation (for TCRbeta) was performed with unique molecular identifiers. TCRdb re-derived calls from the PCR reads in MiXCR, one entry per CDR3 protein. The sample has 300,000 to 400,000 distinct CDR3 sequences; around 15% are singletons. The specimen comprised PBMCs, mostly from graft donor cells, sampled 360 days after TCRalphabeta/CD19-depleted stem cell transplant. The receptors were sampled from a male patient aged 2-10 years who had a stem cell transplant for acute lymphoblastic leukemia, so the T cells may come from the graft donor.

This clonotype was counted many times. This chain connects TRBV7-9 to TRBJ2-7; 13 nucleotides agree with TRBD2. V lost 1 base and J lost 3; bases outside the gene matches: 3. Looked up from germline, CDR1 is SEHNR and CDR2 is FQNEAQ (reference sequence). This CDR3 contains 16 residues. In DNA form, the CDR3 reads TGTGCCAGCAGCTTAGTGGGACTAGCGGGAAACTACGAGCAGTACTTC. It translates to CASSLVGLAGNYEQYF. The entire variable domain, with the rest obtained from reference TRBV7-9 and TRBJ2-7, is as follows: DTGVSQNPRHKITKRGQNVTFRCDPISEHNRLYWYRQTLGQGPEFLTYFQNEAQLEKSRLLSDRFSAERPKGSFSTLEIQRTEQGDSAMYLCASSLVGLAGNYEQYFGPGTRLTVT.

This clonotype was seen a handful of times. The V gene is TRBV7-2, the J gene TRBJ2-7, with 13 bases that match TRBD2. The germline CDR1 and CDR2 sequences are SGHTA and FQGNSA. Germline trimming cut 5 bases from V and 4 bases from J; bases unmatched to any gene: 5. This CDR3 spans 15 amino acids. In nucleotides, the CDR3 is TGTGCCAGCAGCCTTAGGACTAGCGGGAGATACGAGCAGTACTTC. This codes for CASSLRTSGRYEQYF.

This clonotype was observed a handful of times. This sequence joins TRBV7-8 and TRBJ1-1; D gene unclear. Germline V gene data show CDR1 as SGHVS and CDR2 as FQNEAQ. This CDR3 region has 11 residues. The germline V and J ends were trimmed by 8 bases and 1 base, with 5 bases remaining between them. The CDR3 DNA sequence: TGTGCCAGCCGGGGGAACACTGAAGCTTTCTTT. It specifies CASRGNTEAFF.

This clonotype was picked up many times. The genes are TRBV11-2 and TRBJ2-3; D is uncertain. The germline V gene has CDR1 SGHAT and CDR2 FQNNGV. The germline V and J ends were trimmed by 6 bases and 0 bases, with 7 bases remaining between them. The CDR3 consists of 13 residues. The CDR3 loop is CASRLPSTDTQYF. The CDR3 DNA is TGTGCCAGCAGATTGCCCAGCACAGATACGCAGTATTTT.

This clonotype was recorded a few times. The rearrangement joins TRBV27 to TRBJ2-5; TRBD2 matches 8 bases. J was trimmed by 13 bases and V by 3 bases; bases with no gene match: 10. This CDR3 has 13 amino acids. Per the germline V gene, CDR1 is MNHEY and CDR2 is SMNVEV (reference sequence). CDR3 in DNA: TGTGCCAGCAGTTTGTGGGATAGCGGGGTTCTGTACTTC. Its protein product is CASSLWDSGVLYF.

V and J are TRBV11-2 and TRBJ2-1; tentative D call: TRBD2 (6 bases). V was cut by 6 bases and J by 3 bases, with 15 bases left in between. The CDR3 sequence is 15 residues long. Looked up from germline, CDR1 is SGHAT and CDR2 is FQNNGV. The CDR3 nucleotides read TGTGCCAGCAGTAGGGGTCTAGCGAGCTACAATGAGCAGTTCTTC. Protein: CASSRGLASYNEQFF. Based on the CDR3 plus reference TRBV11-2 and TRBJ2-1, the full variable domain is EAGVAQSPRYKIIEKRQSVAFWCNPISGHATLYWYQQILGQGPKLLIQFQNNGVVDDSQLPKDRFSAERLKGVDSTLKIQPAKLEDSAVYLCASSRGLASYNEQFFGPGTRLTVL.

This clonotype was observed a handful of times. This chain's CDR3 is CAISTGTSGLDTQYF. CDR3 nucleotides: TGTGCCATCAGTACCGGGACTAGCGGGCTAGATACGCAGTATTTT. The rearrangement uses TRBV10-3 and TRBJ2-3, with 12 bases that match TRBD2. The germline V gene encodes CDR1 ENHRY and CDR2 SYGVKD. The CDR3 has 15 residues. Trimming at V came to 5 bases and at J to 5 bases, leaving 5 bases not matched to a gene.

The J gene is TRBJ2-2, the V gene TRBV7-9; D is perhaps TRBD2 (6 bases). Trimming cost V 3 bases and J 3 bases, with 11 bases left between them. Germline V gives CDR1 SEHNR, CDR2 FQNEAQ (reference sequence). This CDR3 contains 15 residues. CDR3 nucleotides: TGTGCCAGCAGCTTCGGCAGGGAGGACACCGGGGAGCTGTTTTTT. Protein: CASSFGREDTGELFF. Filled out from reference TRBV7-9 and TRBJ2-2, the complete variable domain reads DTGVSQNPRHKITKRGQNVTFRCDPISEHNRLYWYRQTLGQGPEFLTYFQNEAQLEKSRLLSDRFSAERPKGSFSTLEIQRTEQGDSAMYLCASSFGREDTGELFFGEGSRLTVL.

With respect to this clonotype: Just one base apart from a much larger clone, this may be a read error. The chain joins TRBV4-2 to TRBJ2-5; D call uncertain. The germline CDR1 and CDR2 sequences are LGHNA and YNFKEQ. There are 13 residues in the CDR3. The CDR3 protein is CAISQRSRETQYF. CDR3 bases: TGTGCCATCAGCCAAAGGTCCCGCGAGACCCAGTACTTC.

This clonotype was seen ten or more times. This chain links TRBV4-1 with TRBJ2-7, with TRBD2 matching over 8 bases. The germline V gene encodes CDR1 MGHRA and CDR2 YSYEKL. CDR3 length: 16 amino acids. V was clipped by 1 base and J by 6 bases; unmatched bases: 11. The CDR3 protein is CASSQVPGGPLGEQYF. CDR3 bases: TGCGCCAGCAGCCAAGTCCCGGGAGGGCCTTTAGGCGAGCAGTACTTC.

This clonotype was seen more than once but under ten times. The chain uses TRBV4-3 and TRBJ2-1; D is perhaps TRBD2 (6 bases). The germline V and J ends were trimmed by 3 bases and 5 bases, with 11 bases remaining between them. The CDR3 is 14 residues long. Germline-derived CDR1 and CDR2 are LGHNA and YSLEER. The CDR3 nucleotides read TGCGCCAGCAGCCAGTCCGGGACTGACAATGAGCAGTTCTTC. Translating gives CASSQSGTDNEQFF.

This clonotype occurred a few times. CDR3 nucleotides: TGTGCCAGCAGTTTATTGGGTGACCGGGACTCTCGCTACGAGCAGTACTTC. Translation: CASSLLGDRDSRYEQYF. The chain joins TRBV12-3 or TRBV12-4 to TRBJ2-7; D might be TRBD2 (6 bases). V shed 2 bases and J shed 3 bases, with 20 bases lying between them. The CDR3 runs 17 residues.

There are a few counts of this clonotype. The V call is TRBV5-6, the J call TRBJ2-5, with 10 bases identical to TRBD2. Germline V lookup: CDR1 SGHDT, CDR2 YYEEEE. The CDR3 length is 15 residues. V was pared by 4 bases and J by 4 bases, with 7 bases of the junction left unmatched. CDR3: CASSRRRLAGETQYF. The CDR3 region has the DNA TGTGCCAGCAGCCGGCGTAGACTAGCGGGAGAGACCCAGTACTTC.

The V and J genes are TRBV6-2 or TRBV6-3 and TRBJ2-1; D uncertain. CDR3 length: 15 amino acids. The V end was cut by 4 bases, the J end by 4 bases, with 14 bases between. Germline values: CDR1 MNHEY, CDR2 SVGEGT. The CDR3 loop reads CASSFIDTLYNEQFF. DNA of the CDR3: TGTGCCAGCAGTTTCATTGACACCCTGTACAATGAGCAGTTCTTC.

The CDR3, as DNA: TGCGCCAGAGAATTACAGGGGTTGAACTCTGGGGCCAACGTCCTGACTTTC. It translates to CARELQGLNSGANVLTF. The chain links TRBV10-1 to TRBJ2-6, with 7 bases aligning to TRBD1. The V and J ends lost 9 bases and 0 bases, in that order; junction bases with no gene match: 11. CDR1 and CDR2 (germline): WNHNN, SYGVQD (reference sequence). The CDR3 length is 17 residues.

In this sample, this clonotype turned up a few times. The V and J genes are TRBV7-9 and TRBJ2-6; 7 positions match TRBD2. CDR3 size: 17 residues. Germline assignment: CDR1 SEHNR and CDR2 FQNEAQ (reference sequence). V lost 0 bases, J lost 0 bases, and 2 bases stayed unmatched. CDR3 DNA: TGTGCCAGCAGCTTAGCGGGAGGGAGCTCTGGGGCCAACGTCCTGACTTTC. It yields the protein CASSLAGGSSGANVLTF.

The rearrangement links TRBV5-1 to TRBJ2-1; 7 positions match TRBD2. This CDR3 spans 16 amino acids. Trimming took 4 bases from V and 6 from J; bases not matched to a gene: 13. Germline V lookup: CDR1 SGHRS, CDR2 YFSETQ. The CDR3 loop is CASSPPSSGLSNEQFF. In nucleotides, the CDR3 is TGCGCCAGCAGCCCGCCGTCTAGCGGTCTCAGCAATGAGCAGTTCTTC. Combining the CDR3 with reference TRBV5-1 and TRBJ2-1 gives the whole variable domain KAGVTQTPRYLIKTRGQQVTLSCSPISGHRSVSWYQQTPGQGLQFLFEYFSETQRNKGNFPGRFSGRQFSNSRSEMNVSTLELGDSALYLCASSPPSSGLSNEQFFGPGTRLTVL.

This clonotype was found a few times. The rearrangement links TRBV5-1 to TRBJ2-1; D is possibly TRBD1 or TRBD2 (5 bases each). V dropped 0 bases and J dropped 4 bases, with 11 bases sitting between them. This CDR3 has 15 residues. Germline CDR1 and CDR2: SGHRS and YFSETQ. In DNA, the CDR3 is TGCGCCAGCAGCTTGGAATCCGGGACGTACAATGAGCAGTTCTTC. Its protein is CASSLESGTYNEQFF.

This chain uses TRBV4-1 with TRBJ2-2, with D possibly matching TRBD2 (5 bases). V was clipped by 0 bases and J by 1 base, with 12 bases between them. Germline loops: CDR1 MGHRA, CDR2 YSYEKL. The CDR3 is made up of 17 amino acids. This chain's CDR3 is CASSQDRAELNTGELFF. CDR3 bases: TGCGCCAGCAGCCAAGATCGAGCGGAGTTGAACACCGGGGAGCTGTTTTTT.